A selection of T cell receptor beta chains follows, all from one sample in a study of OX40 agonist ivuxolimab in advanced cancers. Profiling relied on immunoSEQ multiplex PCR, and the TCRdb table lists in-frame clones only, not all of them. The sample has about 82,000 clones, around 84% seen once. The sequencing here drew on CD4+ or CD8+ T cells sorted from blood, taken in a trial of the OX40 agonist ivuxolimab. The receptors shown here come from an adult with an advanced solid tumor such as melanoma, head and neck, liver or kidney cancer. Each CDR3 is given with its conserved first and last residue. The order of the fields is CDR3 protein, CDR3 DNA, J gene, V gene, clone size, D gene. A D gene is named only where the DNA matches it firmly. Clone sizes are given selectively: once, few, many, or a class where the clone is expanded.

CDR3 protein: CASSPQTTDTQYF; CDR3 DNA: TGTGCCAGCTCACCCCAAACCACAGATACGCAGTATTTT; J gene: TRBJ2-3; V gene: TRBV18; clone size: .; D gene: .
CDR3 protein: CAWSVGNEQYF; CDR3 DNA: TGTGCCTGGAGTGTTGGGAACGAGCAGTACTTC; J gene: TRBJ2-7; V gene: TRBV30; clone size: .; D gene: .
CDR3 protein: CATSRGQGVEQYF; CDR3 DNA: TGTGCCACCAGCAGAGGACAGGGCGTTGAGCAGTACTTC; J gene: TRBJ2-7; V gene: TRBV15; clone size: .; D gene: TRBD1
CDR3 protein: CASSQGDRGNTEAFF; CDR3 DNA: TGTGCCAGCAGCCAAGGGGACAGGGGGAACACTGAAGCTTTCTTT; J gene: TRBJ1-1; V gene: TRBV4-2; clone size: .; D gene: TRBD1
CDR3 protein: CASSPFGQYGYTF; CDR3 DNA: TGTGCCAGCAGCCCCTTCGGACAGTATGGCTACACCTTC; J gene: TRBJ1-2; V gene: TRBV6-5; clone size: once; D gene: .
CDR3 protein: CASRLTGDTEAFF; CDR3 DNA: TGTGCCAGCAGATTGACAGGGGACACTGAAGCTTTCTTT; J gene: TRBJ1-1; V gene: TRBV7-9; clone size: .; D gene: TRBD1
CDR3 protein: CASSLEAGRRYGYTF; CDR3 DNA: TGTGCCAGCAGCTTAGAGGCAGGGAGGCGATATGGCTACACCTTC; J gene: TRBJ1-2; V gene: TRBV13; clone size: .; D gene: .
CDR3 protein: CASSAEGQRYEQYF; CDR3 DNA: TGTGCCAGCAGCGCAGAGGGACAGCGATACGAGCAGTACTTC; J gene: TRBJ2-7; V gene: TRBV9; clone size: .; D gene: TRBD1
CDR3 protein: CASGPQKTIYF; CDR3 DNA: TGTGCCAGCGGCCCACAGAAGACCATATATTTT; J gene: TRBJ1-3; V gene: TRBV6-6; clone size: .; D gene: .
CDR3 protein: CASSEAAGLGNSPLHF; CDR3 DNA: TGTGCCAGCTCTGAAGCGGCGGGTCTAGGTAATTCACCCCTCCACTTT; J gene: TRBJ1-6; V gene: TRBV18; clone size: .; D gene: .
CDR3 protein: CASSEQWERRYEQYF; CDR3 DNA: TGTGCCAGCAGTGAACAGTGGGAGAGGCGATACGAGCAGTACTTC; J gene: TRBJ2-7; V gene: TRBV6-1; clone size: .; D gene: .
CDR3 protein: CASSPVHRDTEAFF; CDR3 DNA: TGTGCCAGCTCACCGGTCCACAGGGACACTGAAGCTTTCTTT; J gene: TRBJ1-1; V gene: TRBV18; clone size: few; D gene: .
CDR3 protein: CASRGAVAGAYEQYF; CDR3 DNA: TGTGCCAGTAGAGGGGCGGTAGCGGGAGCATACGAGCAGTACTTC; J gene: TRBJ2-7; V gene: TRBV19; clone size: .; D gene: TRBD2
CDR3 protein: CASTPTGVGEQYF; CDR3 DNA: TGTGCCAGCACTCCTACGGGGGTCGGCGAGCAGTACTTC; J gene: TRBJ2-7; V gene: TRBV2; clone size: .; D gene: .
CDR3 protein: CASSLEGRGVQETQYF; CDR3 DNA: TGCGCCAGCAGCTTGGAGGGCCGGGGGGTTCAAGAGACCCAGTACTTC; J gene: TRBJ2-5; V gene: TRBV5-1; clone size: .; D gene: TRBD2
CDR3 protein: CASSGDASGNTIYF; CDR3 DNA: TGTGCCAGCAGTGGGGATGCCTCTGGAAACACCATATATTTT; J gene: TRBJ1-3; V gene: TRBV6-1; clone size: .; D gene: .
CDR3 protein: CASYSQGLTEAFF; CDR3 DNA: TGTGCCAGCTATTCTCAGGGTCTCACTGAAGCTTTCTTT; J gene: TRBJ1-1; V gene: TRBV6-5; clone size: .; D gene: .
CDR3 protein: CASSLIGTGVNGYTF; CDR3 DNA: TGTGCCAGCAGCTTAATTGGGACAGGGGTTAATGGCTACACCTTC; J gene: TRBJ1-2; V gene: TRBV7-9; clone size: .; D gene: TRBD1
CDR3 protein: CAWAGGGSSYEQYF; CDR3 DNA: TGTGCCTGGGCTGGGGGAGGGAGCTCCTACGAGCAGTACTTC; J gene: TRBJ2-7; V gene: TRBV30; clone size: .; D gene: TRBD2
CDR3 protein: CASSQYGETQYF; CDR3 DNA: TGTGCCAGCAGCCAATATGGAGAGACCCAGTACTTC; J gene: TRBJ2-5; V gene: TRBV14; clone size: .; D gene: .
CDR3 protein: CSTGNLDEQYF; CDR3 DNA: TGCAGCACAGGGAATCTCGACGAGCAGTACTTC; J gene: TRBJ2-7; V gene: TRBV29-1; clone size: .; D gene: .
CDR3 protein: CASSFTGGAAEAFF; CDR3 DNA: TGTGCCAGCAGCTTTACAGGGGGCGCGGCTGAAGCTTTCTTT; J gene: TRBJ1-1; V gene: TRBV5-5; clone size: .; D gene: TRBD1
CDR3 protein: CAISESVGGTGNIQYF; CDR3 DNA: TGTGCCATCAGTGAGTCGGTCGGCGGCACGGGGAACATTCAGTACTTC; J gene: TRBJ2-4; V gene: TRBV10-3; clone size: .; D gene: .
CDR3 protein: CASSFQGQGEDTQYF; CDR3 DNA: TGTGCCAGCAGCTTCCAAGGACAGGGGGAAGATACGCAGTATTTT; J gene: TRBJ2-3; V gene: TRBV7-2; clone size: .; D gene: TRBD1
CDR3 protein: CASSYTDRGEAFF; CDR3 DNA: TGTGCCAGCAGTTACACGGACAGGGGCGAAGCTTTCTTT; J gene: TRBJ1-1; V gene: TRBV6-5; clone size: .; D gene: TRBD1
CDR3 protein: CASSPTRETQYF; CDR3 DNA: TGTGCCAGCAGCCCAACGAGGGAGACCCAGTACTTC; J gene: TRBJ2-5; V gene: TRBV6-1; clone size: .; D gene: .
CDR3 protein: CASSVRAGSTDTQYF; CDR3 DNA: TGTGCCAGCAGCGTACGGGCGGGATCCACAGATACGCAGTATTTT; J gene: TRBJ2-3; V gene: TRBV9; clone size: .; D gene: .
CDR3 protein: CASSFQETQYF; CDR3 DNA: TGTGCCAGCAGTTTCCAAGAGACCCAGTACTTC; J gene: TRBJ2-5; V gene: TRBV7-6; clone size: .; D gene: .
CDR3 protein: CASSRASGGQETQYF; CDR3 DNA: TGTGCCAGCAGCCGAGCCTCAGGGGGACAAGAGACCCAGTACTTC; J gene: TRBJ2-5; V gene: TRBV13; clone size: .; D gene: TRBD1
CDR3 protein: CASRGSSAGNTIYF; CDR3 DNA: TGTGCCAGTAGGGGGTCATCTGCTGGAAACACCATATATTTT; J gene: TRBJ1-3; V gene: TRBV19; clone size: .; D gene: .
CDR3 protein: CASSPGDSGNTIYF; CDR3 DNA: TGCGCCAGCAGCCCCGGGGACTCTGGAAACACCATATATTTT; J gene: TRBJ1-3; V gene: TRBV5-1; clone size: .; D gene: .
CDR3 protein: CASSRGIADGQETQYF; CDR3 DNA: TGTGCCAGCTCACGGGGAATAGCGGACGGCCAAGAGACCCAGTACTTC; J gene: TRBJ2-5; V gene: TRBV18; clone size: .; D gene: .
CDR3 protein: CASSLTTGTEAFF; CDR3 DNA: TGTGCCAGCAGCTTAACTACAGGAACTGAAGCTTTCTTT; J gene: TRBJ1-1; V gene: TRBV7-9; clone size: .; D gene: .
CDR3 protein: CASSPGNNQPQHF; CDR3 DNA: TGTGCCAGCAGCCCTGGAAACAATCAGCCCCAGCATTTT; J gene: TRBJ1-5; V gene: TRBV11-2; clone size: .; D gene: .
CDR3 protein: CASSPDRGGPNYGYTF; CDR3 DNA: TGCGCCAGCAGCCCGGACAGGGGGGGACCTAACTATGGCTACACCTTC; J gene: TRBJ1-2; V gene: TRBV4-1; clone size: .; D gene: TRBD1
CDR3 protein: CASSGSDREKAFF; CDR3 DNA: TGTGCCAGCAGTGGGAGCGACAGGGAGAAAGCTTTCTTT; J gene: TRBJ1-1; V gene: TRBV27; clone size: .; D gene: TRBD1
CDR3 protein: CASSKRDTQYF; CDR3 DNA: TGTGCCAGCAGCAAGAGGGATACGCAGTATTTT; J gene: TRBJ2-3; V gene: TRBV7-2; clone size: .; D gene: .
CDR3 protein: CASSQDLRSGANVLTF; CDR3 DNA: TGTGCCAGCAGCCAAGATCTGCGCTCTGGGGCCAACGTCCTGACTTTC; J gene: TRBJ2-6; V gene: TRBV14; clone size: .; D gene: .
CDR3 protein: CAILRGDEQYF; CDR3 DNA: TGTGCCATTTTGAGGGGCGACGAGCAGTACTTC; J gene: TRBJ2-7; V gene: TRBV6-4; clone size: .; D gene: .
CDR3 protein: CSVARLFLETQYF; CDR3 DNA: TGCAGCGTTGCCCGCCTCTTCCTAGAGACCCAGTACTTC; J gene: TRBJ2-5; V gene: TRBV29-1; clone size: .; D gene: .